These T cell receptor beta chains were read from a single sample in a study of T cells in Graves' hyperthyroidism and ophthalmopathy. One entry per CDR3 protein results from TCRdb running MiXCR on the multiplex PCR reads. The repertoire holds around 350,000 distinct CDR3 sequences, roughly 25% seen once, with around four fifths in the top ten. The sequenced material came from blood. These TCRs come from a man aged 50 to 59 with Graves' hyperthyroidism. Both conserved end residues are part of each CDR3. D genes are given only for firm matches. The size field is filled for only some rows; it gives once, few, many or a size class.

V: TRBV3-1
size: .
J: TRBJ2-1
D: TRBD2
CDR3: CASSQDIAGANEQFF
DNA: TGTGCCAGCAGCCAAGATATAGCGGGAGCTAATGAGCAGTTCTTC

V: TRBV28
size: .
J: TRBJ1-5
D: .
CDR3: CASSPTGYQPQHF
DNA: TGTGCCAGCAGTCCCACAGGGTATCAGCCCCAGCATTTT

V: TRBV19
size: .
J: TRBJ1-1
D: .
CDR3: CASSPYPENTEAFF
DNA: TGTGCCAGTAGTCCATACCCAGAAAACACTGAAGCTTTCTTT

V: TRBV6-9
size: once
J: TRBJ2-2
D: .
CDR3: CASSYGYPGELFF
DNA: TGTGCCAGCAGTTACGGTTACCCCGGGGAGCTGTTTTTT

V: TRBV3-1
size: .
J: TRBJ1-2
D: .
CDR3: CASSQGTYEDGYTF
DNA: TGTGCCAGCAGCCAAGGGACGTACGAAGATGGCTACACCTTC

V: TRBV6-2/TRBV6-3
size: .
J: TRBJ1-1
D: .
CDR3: CASSYAQNTEAFF
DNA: TGTGCCAGCAGTTACGCGCAGAACACTGAAGCTTTCTTT

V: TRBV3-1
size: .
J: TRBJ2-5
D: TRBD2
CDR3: CASSPDFGRGETQYF
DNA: TGTGCCAGCAGCCCCGATTTCGGGAGGGGAGAGACCCAGTACTTC

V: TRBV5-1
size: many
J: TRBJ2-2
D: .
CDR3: CASSPERRNTGELFF
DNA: TGCGCCAGCAGCCCGGAGCGGAGGAACACCGGGGAGCTGTTTTTT

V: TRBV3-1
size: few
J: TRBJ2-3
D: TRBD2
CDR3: CASSQGPSGSFADTQYF
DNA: TGTGCCAGCAGCCAAGGGCCTAGCGGGAGCTTTGCAGATACGCAGTATTTT

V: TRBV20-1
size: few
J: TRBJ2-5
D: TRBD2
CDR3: CSASDGGRETQYF
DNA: TGCAGTGCTAGTGACGGCGGGAGAGAGACCCAGTACTTC

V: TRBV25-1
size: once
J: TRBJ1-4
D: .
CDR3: CASSAGVTNEKLFF
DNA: TGTGCCAGCAGTGCCGGGGTTACTAATGAAAAACTGTTTTTT

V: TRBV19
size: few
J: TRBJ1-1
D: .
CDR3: CASSIGVMNTEAFF
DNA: TGTGCCAGTAGTATAGGAGTTATGAACACTGAAGCTTTCTTT

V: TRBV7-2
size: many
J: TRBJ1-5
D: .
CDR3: CASSFARNQPQHF
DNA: TGTGCCAGCAGCTTTGCCCGAAATCAGCCCCAGCATTTT

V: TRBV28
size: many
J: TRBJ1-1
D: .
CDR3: CASTQVNSEAFF
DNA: TGTGCCAGCACCCAGGTCAACAGTGAAGCTTTCTTT

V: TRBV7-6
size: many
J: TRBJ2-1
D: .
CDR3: CASSGLGAADAYNEQFF
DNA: TGTGCCAGCAGCGGATTGGGGGCGGCAGACGCCTACAATGAGCAGTTCTTC

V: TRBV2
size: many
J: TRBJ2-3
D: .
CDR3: CASKKAASAPDTQYF
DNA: TGTGCCAGCAAAAAAGCGGCCTCAGCGCCAGATACGCAGTATTTT

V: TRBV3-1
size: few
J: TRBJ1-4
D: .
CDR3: CASSQEGTSFNEKLFF
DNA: TGTGCCAGCAGCCAAGAAGGTACGAGCTTTAATGAAAAACTGTTTTTT

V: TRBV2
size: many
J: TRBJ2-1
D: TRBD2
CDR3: CASRSSSGSYNEQFF
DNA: TGTGCCAGCAGAAGCTCTAGCGGGAGCTACAATGAGCAGTTCTTC

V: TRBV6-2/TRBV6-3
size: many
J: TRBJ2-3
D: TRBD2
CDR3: CASSYFLADPSTDTQYF
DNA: TGTGCCAGCAGTTACTTTCTAGCGGATCCTAGCACAGATACGCAGTATTTT

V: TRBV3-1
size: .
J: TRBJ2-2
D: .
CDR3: CASSLDPGLPGELFF
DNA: TGTGCCAGCAGTTTAGATCCCGGACTCCCCGGGGAGCTGTTTTTT

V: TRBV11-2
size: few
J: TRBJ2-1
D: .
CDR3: CASSLDPANNEQFF
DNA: TGTGCCAGCAGCTTAGATCCGGCCAACAATGAGCAGTTCTTC

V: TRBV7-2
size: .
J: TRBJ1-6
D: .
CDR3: CASSLGFTAPLHF
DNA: TGTGCCAGCAGCTTAGGCTTCACGGCGCCCCTCCACTTT

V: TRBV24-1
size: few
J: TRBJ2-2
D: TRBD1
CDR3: CATSEPGQGRTGELFF
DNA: TGTGCCACCAGTGAGCCAGGACAGGGGCGCACCGGGGAGCTGTTTTTT

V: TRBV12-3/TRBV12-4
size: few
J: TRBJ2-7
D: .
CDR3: CASRRLVGEQYF
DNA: TGTGCCAGCAGACGACTGGTTGGCGAGCAGTACTTC

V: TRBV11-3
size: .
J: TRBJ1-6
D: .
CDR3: CASSLQRNNSPLHF
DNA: TGTGCCAGCAGTTTACAGAGAAATAATTCACCCCTCCACTTT

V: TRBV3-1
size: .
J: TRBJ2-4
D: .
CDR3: CASSQVADIQYF
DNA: TGTGCCAGCAGCCAAGTAGCGGACATTCAGTACTTC